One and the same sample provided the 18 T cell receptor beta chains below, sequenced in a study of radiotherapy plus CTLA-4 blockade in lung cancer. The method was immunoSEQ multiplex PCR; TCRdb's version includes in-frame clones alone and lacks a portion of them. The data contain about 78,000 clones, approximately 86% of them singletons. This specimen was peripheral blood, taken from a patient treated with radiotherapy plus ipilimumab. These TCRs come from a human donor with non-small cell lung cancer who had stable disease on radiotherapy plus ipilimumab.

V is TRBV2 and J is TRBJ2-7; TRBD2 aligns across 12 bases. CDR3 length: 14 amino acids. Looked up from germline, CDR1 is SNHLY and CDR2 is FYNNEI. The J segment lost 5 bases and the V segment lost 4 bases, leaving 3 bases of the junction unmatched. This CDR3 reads CASSGLAGGDEQYF. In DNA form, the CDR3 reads TGTGCCAGCAGTGGGCTAGCGGGGGGGGACGAGCAGTACTTC.

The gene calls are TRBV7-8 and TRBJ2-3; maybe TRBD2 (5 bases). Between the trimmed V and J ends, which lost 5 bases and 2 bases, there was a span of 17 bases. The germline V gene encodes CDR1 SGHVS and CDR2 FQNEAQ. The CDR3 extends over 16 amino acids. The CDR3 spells CASSPRGRVVTDTQYF. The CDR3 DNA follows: TGTGCCAGCAGCCCCCGAGGGCGGGTCGTCACAGATACGCAGTATTTT.

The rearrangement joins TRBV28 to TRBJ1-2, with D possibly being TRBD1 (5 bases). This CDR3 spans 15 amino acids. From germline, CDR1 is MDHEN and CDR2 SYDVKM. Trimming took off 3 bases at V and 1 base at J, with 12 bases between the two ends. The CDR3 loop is CASSFEGMVNYGYTF. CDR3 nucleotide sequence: TGTGCCAGCAGTTTTGAGGGGATGGTTAACTATGGCTACACCTTC.

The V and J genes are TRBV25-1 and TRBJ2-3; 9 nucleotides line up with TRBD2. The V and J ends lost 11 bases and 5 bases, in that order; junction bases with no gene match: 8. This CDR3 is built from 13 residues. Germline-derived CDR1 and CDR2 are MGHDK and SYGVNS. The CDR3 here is CAAAGGLGDTQYF. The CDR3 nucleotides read TGTGCCGCCGCGGGGGGGTTGGGAGATACGCAGTATTTT.

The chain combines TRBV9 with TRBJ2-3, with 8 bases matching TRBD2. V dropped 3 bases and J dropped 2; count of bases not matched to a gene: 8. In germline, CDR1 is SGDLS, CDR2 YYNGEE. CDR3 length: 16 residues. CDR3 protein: CASSASSGGHTDTQYF. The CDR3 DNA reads TGTGCCAGCAGCGCCTCTTCGGGAGGGCACACAGATACGCAGTATTTT. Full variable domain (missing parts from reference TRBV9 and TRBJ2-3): DSGVTQTPKHLITATGQRVTLRCSPRSGDLSVYWYQQSLDQGLQFLIQYYNGEERAKGNILERFSAQQFPDLHSELNLSSLELGDSALYFCASSASSGGHTDTQYFGPGTRLTVL.

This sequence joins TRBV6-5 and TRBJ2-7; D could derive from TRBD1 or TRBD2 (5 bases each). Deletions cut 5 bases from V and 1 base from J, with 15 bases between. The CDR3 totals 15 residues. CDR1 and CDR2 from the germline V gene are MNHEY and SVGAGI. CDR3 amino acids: CASSTLRDRSYEQYF. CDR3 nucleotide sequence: TGTGCCAGCAGTACTCTCCGGGACCGATCCTACGAGCAGTACTTC.

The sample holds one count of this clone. As DNA, the CDR3 is TGCGCCAGCAGCCAAGGACCCTGGGAGCTGTTTTTT. Protein sequence: CASSQGPWELFF. This sequence joins TRBV4-1 and TRBJ2-2; D uncertain. V lost 1 base, J lost 9 bases, and 6 bases lay in between. There are 12 residues in the CDR3. Germline CDR1 is MGHRA and CDR2 is YSYEKL.

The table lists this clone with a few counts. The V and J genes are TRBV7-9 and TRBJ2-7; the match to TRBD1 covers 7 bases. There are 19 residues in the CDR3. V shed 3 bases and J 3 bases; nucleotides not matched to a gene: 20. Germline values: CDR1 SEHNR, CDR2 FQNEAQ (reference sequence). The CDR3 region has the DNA TGTGCCAGCAGCTTCCTTTTGAAAGAACAGGGGAAGGTCAACTACGAGCAGTACTTC. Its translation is CASSFLLKEQGKVNYEQYF.

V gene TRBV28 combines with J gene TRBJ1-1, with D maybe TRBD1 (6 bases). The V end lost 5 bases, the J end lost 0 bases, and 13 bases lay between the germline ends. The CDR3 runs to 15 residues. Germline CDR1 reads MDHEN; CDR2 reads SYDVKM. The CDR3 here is CASSPPGDLNTEAFF. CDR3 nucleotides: TGTGCCAGCAGTCCCCCAGGGGACCTGAACACTGAAGCTTTCTTT.

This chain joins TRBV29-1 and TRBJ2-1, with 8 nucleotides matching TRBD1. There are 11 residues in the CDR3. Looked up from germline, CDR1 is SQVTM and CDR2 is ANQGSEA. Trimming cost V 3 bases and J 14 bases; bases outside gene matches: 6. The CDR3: CSVDRGPGKFF. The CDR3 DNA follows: TGCAGCGTTGACAGGGGGCCGGGGAAGTTCTTC.

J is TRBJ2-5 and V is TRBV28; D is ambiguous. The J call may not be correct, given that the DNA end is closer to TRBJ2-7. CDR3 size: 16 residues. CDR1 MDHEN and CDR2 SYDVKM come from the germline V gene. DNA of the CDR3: TGTGCCAGCAGTCCCCCTTCGACATGGCTCTCTTACGAGCAGTACTTC. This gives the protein CASSPPSTWLSYEQYF.

The CDR3 bases are TGTGCCAGCAGTTTCCAACCTAGGACAGGGGTCCCAGATACGCAGTATTTT. This sequence encodes CASSFQPRTGVPDTQYF. The rearrangement uses TRBV27 and TRBJ2-3; 9 bases fit TRBD1. The J segment lost 4 bases and the V segment lost 3 bases, leaving 11 bases of the junction unmatched. Per the germline V gene, CDR1 is MNHEY and CDR2 is SMNVEV (reference sequence). This CDR3 has 17 residues.

The CDR3 coding sequence is TGCGCCAGCAGTGAAGGGACACACTATGGCTACACCTTC. Its translation: CASSEGTHYGYTF. V usage is TRBV10-1 and J usage is TRBJ1-2; a possible D gene is TRBD1 (6 bases). The V gene lost 3 bases and the J gene lost 3 bases, with 8 bases spanning the gap. The germline gives CDR1 WNHNN, CDR2 SYGVQD (reference sequence). The CDR3 extends over 13 amino acids.

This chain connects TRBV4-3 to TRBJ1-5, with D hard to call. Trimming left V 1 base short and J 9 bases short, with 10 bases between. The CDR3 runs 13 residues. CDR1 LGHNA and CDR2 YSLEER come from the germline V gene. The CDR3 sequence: CASSQGTARPQHF. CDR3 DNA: TGCGCCAGCAGCCAAGGCACCGCGAGGCCCCAGCATTTT.

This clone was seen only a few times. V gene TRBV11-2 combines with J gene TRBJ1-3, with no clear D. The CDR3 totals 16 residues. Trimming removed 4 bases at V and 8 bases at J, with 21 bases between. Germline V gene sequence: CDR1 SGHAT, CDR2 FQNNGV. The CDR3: CASSSMRAGREYTIYF. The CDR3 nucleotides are TGTGCCAGCAGCTCCATGCGGGCAGGCCGGGAGTACACCATATATTTT.

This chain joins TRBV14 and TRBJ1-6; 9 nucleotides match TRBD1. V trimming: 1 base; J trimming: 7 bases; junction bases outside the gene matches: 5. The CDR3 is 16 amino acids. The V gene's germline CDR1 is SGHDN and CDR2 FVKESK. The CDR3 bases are TGTGCCAGCAGCCAAGGACAGGGGGTTCCCAATTCACCCCTCCACTTT. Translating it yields CASSQGQGVPNSPLHF.

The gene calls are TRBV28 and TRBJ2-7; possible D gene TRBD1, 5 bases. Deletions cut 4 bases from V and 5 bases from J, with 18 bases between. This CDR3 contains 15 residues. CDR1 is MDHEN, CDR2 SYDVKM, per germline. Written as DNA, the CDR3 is TGTGCCAGCAGTTCCCCCGGGCAGGGAAAGGACGAGCAGTACTTC. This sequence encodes CASSSPGQGKDEQYF.

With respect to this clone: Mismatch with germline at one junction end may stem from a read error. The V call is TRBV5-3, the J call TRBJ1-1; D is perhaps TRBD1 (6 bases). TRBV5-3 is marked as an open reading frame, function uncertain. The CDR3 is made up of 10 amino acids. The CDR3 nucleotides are TGTGCCAGAAGCCCCCCCACAGGGTCCTTT. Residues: CARSPPTGSF.